A selection of T cell receptor beta chains follows, all from one sample in a study of shared clonotypes between healthy human individuals. Profiling relied on immunoSEQ multiplex PCR, and the TCRdb table lists in-frame clones only, not all of them. The data hold 2 million to 2.5 million clones, with around 90% observed a single time. Source material: naive CD4+ T cells from PBMCs. The receptor source for this set is a man between 18 and 29 years old in good health. Some clones in this sample may be carry-over from other donors' samples. Both conserved end residues are part of each CDR3. D genes are given only for firm matches. Rows may omit the clone size; those that give it use once, few, many or a size class.

clone size: -
D gene: -
V gene: TRBV9
J gene: TRBJ2-2
CDR3 protein: CASSAPGNTGELFF
CDR3 DNA: TGTGCCAGCAGCGCCCCAGGAAACACCGGGGAGCTGTTTTTT

clone size: -
D gene: TRBD2
V gene: TRBV9
J gene: TRBJ2-3
CDR3 protein: CASSVGLAGAASTDTQYF
CDR3 DNA: TGTGCCAGCAGCGTAGGACTAGCGGGAGCCGCTAGCACAGATACGCAGTATTTT

clone size: few
D gene: -
V gene: TRBV12-5
J gene: TRBJ1-1
CDR3 protein: CASGLDTEAFF
CDR3 DNA: TGTGCTAGTGGTTTGGACACTGAAGCTTTCTTT

clone size: -
D gene: TRBD2
V gene: TRBV6-5
J gene: TRBJ2-7
CDR3 protein: CASSPYSGSYEQYF
CDR3 DNA: TGTGCCAGCAGTCCTTACAGCGGGAGTTACGAGCAGTACTTC

clone size: -
D gene: -
V gene: TRBV21-1
J gene: TRBJ2-7
CDR3 protein: CASSKVKAGSYEQYF
CDR3 DNA: TGTGCCAGCAGCAAAGTCAAGGCCGGCTCCTACGAGCAGTACTTC

clone size: -
D gene: TRBD1
V gene: TRBV29-1
J gene: TRBJ1-1
CDR3 protein: CSVGDRGLTEAFF
CDR3 DNA: TGCAGCGTTGGGGACAGGGGGTTGACTGAAGCTTTCTTT

clone size: -
D gene: -
V gene: TRBV5-1
J gene: TRBJ1-3
CDR3 protein: CASSLVVAGQSSGNTIYF
CDR3 DNA: TGCGCCAGCAGCTTGGTTGTGGCAGGGCAGAGCTCTGGAAACACCATATATTTT

clone size: once
D gene: -
V gene: TRBV30
J gene: TRBJ1-6
CDR3 protein: CAWSARTGMKAASYNSPLHF
CDR3 DNA: TGTGCCTGGAGTGCCCGGACGGGAATGAAAGCGGCCTCCTATAATTCACCCCTCCACTTT

clone size: -
D gene: TRBD2
V gene: TRBV30
J gene: TRBJ2-7
CDR3 protein: CAWSTGLGYGGEQYF
CDR3 DNA: TGTGCCTGGAGTACGGGACTAGGGTACGGGGGCGAGCAGTACTTC

clone size: once
D gene: -
V gene: TRBV6-4
J gene: TRBJ1-2
CDR3 protein: CASSDSSGYGYTF
CDR3 DNA: TGTGCCAGCAGTGACTCATCAGGCTATGGCTACACCTTC

clone size: -
D gene: -
V gene: TRBV6-1
J gene: TRBJ2-7
CDR3 protein: CASSEAAPSYEQYF
CDR3 DNA: TGTGCCAGCAGTGAGGCAGCACCCTCCTACGAGCAGTACTTC

clone size: -
D gene: TRBD1
V gene: TRBV6-5
J gene: TRBJ2-2
CDR3 protein: CASSYKQGAAGELFF
CDR3 DNA: TGTGCCAGCAGTTACAAACAGGGGGCCGCCGGGGAGCTGTTTTTT

clone size: -
D gene: -
V gene: TRBV7-6
J gene: TRBJ1-2
CDR3 protein: CASSLAEGGRGGYTF
CDR3 DNA: TGTGCCAGCAGCTTAGCGGAAGGGGGGCGCGGTGGCTACACCTTC

clone size: -
D gene: TRBD1
V gene: TRBV7-9
J gene: TRBJ2-5
CDR3 protein: CASSLDPGQGQETQYF
CDR3 DNA: TGTGCCAGCAGCTTAGACCCGGGACAGGGCCAAGAGACCCAGTACTTC